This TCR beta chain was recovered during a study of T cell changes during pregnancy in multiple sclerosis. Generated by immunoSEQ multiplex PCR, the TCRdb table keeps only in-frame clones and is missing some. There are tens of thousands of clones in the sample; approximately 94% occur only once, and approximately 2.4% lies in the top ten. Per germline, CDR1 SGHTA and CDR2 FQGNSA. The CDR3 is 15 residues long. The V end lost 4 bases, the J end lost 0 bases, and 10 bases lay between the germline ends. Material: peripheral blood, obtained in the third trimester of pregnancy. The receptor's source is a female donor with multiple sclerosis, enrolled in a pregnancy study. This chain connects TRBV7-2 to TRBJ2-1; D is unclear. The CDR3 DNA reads TGTGCCAGCAGCTACCTAGTGGGCTCCTACAATGAGCAGTTCTTC. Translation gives CASSYLVGSYNEQFF.